The 7 T cell receptor beta chains given below trace back to one sample, sequenced in a study of T cell responses to AZD1222 COVID-19 vaccine. Measured with immunoSEQ multiplex PCR; TCRdb has only the in-frame clones, and not every one. The sample carries 150,000 to 200,000 clones, over 80% recorded once. Sequences were derived from peripheral blood, sampled on day 0 of AZD1222 vaccination. The source is an adult in good health.

The chain recombines TRBV6-5 with TRBJ1-6; D is ambiguous. The CDR3 contains 14 residues. The ends were cut back, 3 bases at V and 9 bases at J, with 12 bases in the middle. Germline V gene sequence: CDR1 MNHEY, CDR2 SVGAGI. The CDR3 bases are TGTGCCAGCAGTTATCAGAATTGGGTTTCACCCCTCCACTTT. Encoded protein: CASSYQNWVSPLHF.

This chain links TRBV11-3 with TRBJ2-3; 7 positions agree with TRBD1. There are 17 residues in the CDR3. From germline, CDR1 is SGHNT and CDR2 YENEEA. J gave up 2 bases and V 2 bases, and 10 bases lay outside the gene matches. CDR3 in amino acids: CASSLSAGTGDTDTQYF. CDR3 in DNA: TGTGCCAGCAGCTTATCTGCCGGAACAGGGGACACAGATACGCAGTATTTT.

CDR3 DNA: TGCGCCAGCAGCCAAGATATACCGGGGAGCTCCTACGAGCAGTACTTC. Protein: CASSQDIPGSSYEQYF. The chain is built from TRBV4-3 and TRBJ2-7, with D possibly being TRBD2 (5 bases). Deletions cut 0 bases from V and 0 bases from J, with 12 bases between. The germline gives CDR1 LGHNA, CDR2 YSLEER. The length of the CDR3 is 16 residues.

The V gene is TRBV28, the J gene TRBJ1-1; the match to TRBD1 covers 7 bases. The CDR3 is made up of 15 amino acids. The V segment lost 6 bases and the J segment 2 bases; nucleotides outside the gene matches: 9. Germline-derived CDR1 and CDR2 are MDHEN and SYDVKM. CDR3 coding DNA: TGTGCCAGCAGACGCTTCGGGACAGTCAACACTGAAGCTTTCTTT. Translation: CASRRFGTVNTEAFF. Based on the CDR3 plus reference TRBV28 and TRBJ1-1, the full variable domain is DVKVTQSSRYLVKRTGEKVFLECVQDMDHENMFWYRQDPGLGLRLIYFSYDVKMKEKGDIPEGYSVSREKKERFSLILESASTNQTSMYLCASRRFGTVNTEAFFGQGTRLTVV.

The chain uses TRBV27 and TRBJ1-2; 9 nucleotides match TRBD1. There are 13 residues in the CDR3. V was pared by 6 bases and J by 9 bases, with 8 bases of the junction left unmatched. The germline V gene has CDR1 MNHEY and CDR2 SMNVEV (reference sequence). The CDR3 sequence is CASRLGTGTSYTF. The CDR3 DNA reads as TGTGCCAGCAGGCTCGGGACAGGGACGAGCTACACCTTC.

The V call is TRBV27, the J call TRBJ2-7, with D possibly called TRBD1 or TRBD2 (6 bases each). CDR1 and CDR2 (germline): MNHEY, SMNVEV (reference sequence). Deletions cut 6 bases from V and 4 bases from J, with 34 bases between. This CDR3 is 20 amino acids long. Here the CDR3 DNA reads TGTGCCAGCAGGGCCCCGACCGGGACAAGGACTCCCCGGGGGAAGTACGAGCAGTACTTC. Protein product: CASRAPTGTRTPRGKYEQYF.

This chain uses TRBV13 with TRBJ2-5, with no clear D. V gave up 1 base and J gave up 2 bases, with 2 bases separating them. In germline, CDR1 is PRHDT, CDR2 FYEKMQ (reference sequence). The CDR3 is 12 amino acids. This chain's CDR3 is CASSLDQETQYF. CDR3 nucleotide sequence: TGTGCCAGCAGCTTAGATCAAGAGACCCAGTACTTC.